This TCR beta chain was recorded in a study of response to subunit inactivated influenza vaccine. A single record per CDR3 protein comes from TCRdb applying MiXCR to the RT-PCR reads. The sample includes 500,000 to 600,000 distinct CDR3 sequences, around 15% of them seen just once. Study-level findings and limits: New T cells are recruited in small numbers by each seasonal influenza vaccination, according to the authors' suggestion.

Note on this clonotype: Its antigen is not known.

Germline V gives CDR1 DFQATT, CDR2 SNEGSKA (reference sequence). V was cut by 6 bases and J by 5 bases, with 17 bases left in between. The CDR3 totals 14 residues. The genes are TRBV20-1 and TRBJ2-4; perhaps TRBD1 as D (6 bases). The sequence was collected from a man aged 45-65 years who received an inactivated influenza vaccine. Specimen: PBMCs from blood, collected 11 to 12 days after vaccination. The CDR3 region is CSAEKQGVQNIQYF. The CDR3 region has the DNA TGCAGTGCCGAGAAACAGGGCGTCCAAAACATTCAGTACTTC.